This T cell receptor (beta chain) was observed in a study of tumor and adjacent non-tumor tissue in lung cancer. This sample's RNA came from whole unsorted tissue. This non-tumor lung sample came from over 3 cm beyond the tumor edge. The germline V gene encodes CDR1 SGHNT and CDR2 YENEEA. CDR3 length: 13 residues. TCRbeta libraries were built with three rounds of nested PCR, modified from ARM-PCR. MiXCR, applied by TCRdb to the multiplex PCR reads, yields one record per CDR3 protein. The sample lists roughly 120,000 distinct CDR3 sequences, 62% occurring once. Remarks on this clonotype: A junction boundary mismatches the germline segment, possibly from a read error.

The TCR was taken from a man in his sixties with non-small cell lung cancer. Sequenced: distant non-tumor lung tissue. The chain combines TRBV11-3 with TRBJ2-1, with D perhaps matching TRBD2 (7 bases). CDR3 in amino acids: CVSSLGRGYEQFF. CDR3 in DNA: TGTGTCAGCAGCTTAGGGAGGGGGTATGAGCAGTTCTTC.